The 10 T cell receptor beta chains listed next were all sequenced from one sample in a study of T cell repertoires in cytomegalovirus infection. TCRdb re-derived calls from the reads in MiXCR, one entry per CDR3 protein. The top ten hold roughly 15% of the sample, which has about 500,000 distinct CDR3 sequences, roughly a third seen once. Their antigen targets remain unknown. The sequencing used cultured PBMCs, collected from culture after CMV antigen stimulation. All receptors derive from a human donor in good health (CMV status not recorded). Some clones in this sample may be carry-over from other donors' samples.

J is TRBJ1-2 and V is TRBV14, with TRBD1 matching 9 bases. V shed 6 bases and J 4 bases; nucleotides not matched to a gene: 12. Germline-derived CDR1 and CDR2 are SGHDN and FVKESK. This CDR3 has 16 residues. DNA for the CDR3: TGTGCCAGCAGGGCCTCCGGGACAGGGATCCTCTATGGCTACACCTTC. Amino acid sequence: CASRASGTGILYGYTF.

This clonotype turned up a few times. The gene calls are TRBV7-2 and TRBJ2-1, with a possible D match to TRBD2 (7 bases). Germline CDR1 SGHTA, CDR2 FQGNSA. V was shortened by 0 bases and J by 12 bases, with 9 bases between the two germline ends. This CDR3 has 12 residues. The CDR3 protein is CASSLARGGQFF. Here the CDR3 DNA reads TGTGCCAGCAGCTTAGCTAGGGGGGGGCAGTTCTTC.

CDR3 nucleotides: TGTGCCAGCAGTTTAACGGACAGTAGCAATCAGCCCCAGCATTTT. This encodes CASSLTDSSNQPQHF. The chain has TRBV27 and TRBJ1-5; TRBD1 might be the D (6 bases). Germline CDR1 MNHEY, CDR2 SMNVEV (reference sequence). The CDR3 length is 15 residues. V shed 2 bases and J shed 0 bases, with 8 bases lying between them.

CDR3 amino acids: CAISQTKETQYF. The CDR3 DNA reads as TGTGCCATCAGCCAGACTAAAGAGACCCAGTACTTC. V and J are TRBV10-3 and TRBJ2-5, with a possible D match to TRBD2 (5 bases). The V and J ends lost 6 bases and 3 bases respectively, with 8 bases between them. Per the germline V gene, CDR1 is ENHRY and CDR2 is SYGVKD. The CDR3 has 12 amino acids.

This clonotype was detected only a few times. The J gene is TRBJ1-2, the V gene TRBV4-3, with D possibly being TRBD1 (6 bases). This CDR3 is 17 amino acids long. Germline CDR1 LGHNA, CDR2 YSLEER. The V end lost 2 bases, the J end lost 0 bases, and 16 bases lay between the germline ends. CDR3 protein: CASSQRGWMAANYGYTF. In DNA, the CDR3 is TGCGCCAGCAGCCAAAGGGGGTGGATGGCGGCTAACTATGGCTACACCTTC.

In nucleotides, the CDR3 is TGTGCCAGCAGTTACTCCTCGACAGGCTTTAATTCACCCCTCCACTTT. Amino acids: CASSYSSTGFNSPLHF. This chain joins TRBV6-5 and TRBJ1-6; tentative D call: TRBD1 (6 bases). Per germline, CDR1 MNHEY and CDR2 SVGAGI. The CDR3 has 16 residues. The V end lost 0 bases, the J end lost 6 bases, and 12 bases lay between the germline ends.

This clonotype appeared a few times. The rearrangement links TRBV7-2 to TRBJ2-7; D might be TRBD1 or TRBD2, each matching 5 bases. The CDR3 has 13 amino acids. V lost 2 bases to trimming and J lost 12 bases, with 17 bases between them. Germline CDR1 is SGHTA and CDR2 is FQGNSA. Written as DNA, the CDR3 is TGTGCCAGCAGCTTAATGGCCGAGGGGCATCCGTACGTC. Amino acid sequence: CASSLMAEGHPYV.

The J gene is TRBJ2-3, the V gene TRBV28; TRBD2 agrees at 13 bases. CDR1 and CDR2 (germline): MDHEN, SYDVKM. Trimming removed 3 bases from V and 2 bases from J; junction bases left unmatched: 11. CDR3 length: 19 amino acids. The CDR3 region is CASSFPGTSGIRNTDTQYF. The CDR3 DNA follows: TGTGCCAGCAGTTTTCCCGGGACTAGCGGGATTAGAAACACAGATACGCAGTATTTT.

This clonotype has a single count. This chain links TRBV9 with TRBJ1-4, with 8 positions matching TRBD1. The V gene end was trimmed by 3 bases and the J gene end by 5 bases; junction bases not matched to a gene: 9. The CDR3 is 16 residues long. The germline gives CDR1 SGDLS, CDR2 YYNGEE. CDR3 nucleotide sequence: TGTGCCAGCAGCGCCTACGGGGGACAGGTGAATGAAAAACTGTTTTTT. Encoded protein: CASSAYGGQVNEKLFF.

The rearrangement uses TRBV6-6 and TRBJ2-7, with 15 bases lining up with TRBD2. CDR3 length: 16 amino acids. Germline V gene sequence: CDR1 MNHNY, CDR2 SVGAGI (reference sequence). V was pared by 7 bases and J by 2 bases, with 6 bases of the junction left unmatched. The CDR3 spells CASMAGTSGGTYEQYF. The CDR3 DNA follows: TGTGCCAGCATGGCCGGGACTAGCGGGGGGACCTACGAGCAGTACTTC.